This T cell receptor (beta chain) was captured in a study of early T cells in non-severe SARS-CoV-2 infection. About the research overall: Chains stayed unpaired after sequencing of bulk RNA from unsorted whole blood.

Findings of the study overall: VDJdb matching favored anti-spike CD8 responses, missing private and CD4 specificities.

The TCR library protocol attached unique molecular identifiers to the individual cDNA molecules. TCRdb recomputed calls from the 5' RACE reads with MiXCR, one row per CDR3 protein. The profile shows about 45,000 distinct CDR3 sequences, about 9.9% of them singletons. The CDR3 totals 15 residues. The J segment lost 8 bases and the V segment lost 5 bases, leaving 8 bases of the junction unmatched. This clonotype was counted ten times or more. Its specificity is unknown. The clonotype comes from an adult who was a healthcare worker with PCR-confirmed SARS-CoV-2 infection or an uninfected control (not recorded which). The chain is built from TRBV12-3 or TRBV12-4 and TRBJ2-1; 11 nucleotides agree with TRBD2. Sequencing was performed on whole blood. CDR3 sequence reads: CASSPPTGLADEQFF. The CDR3 nucleotides read TGTGCCAGCAGTCCCCCTACGGGACTAGCGGATGAGCAGTTCTTC.